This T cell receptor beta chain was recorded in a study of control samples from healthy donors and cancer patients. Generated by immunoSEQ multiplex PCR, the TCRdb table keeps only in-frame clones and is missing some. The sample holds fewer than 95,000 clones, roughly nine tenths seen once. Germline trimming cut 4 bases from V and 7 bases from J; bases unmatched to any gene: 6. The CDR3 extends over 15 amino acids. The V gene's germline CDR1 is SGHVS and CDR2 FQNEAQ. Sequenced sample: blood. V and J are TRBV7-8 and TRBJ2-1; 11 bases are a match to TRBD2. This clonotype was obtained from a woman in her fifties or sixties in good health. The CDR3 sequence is CASSSLAGALNEQFF. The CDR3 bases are TGTGCCAGCAGCTCACTAGCGGGAGCTCTAAATGAGCAGTTCTTC.